Listed below are T cell receptor beta chains from one sample, sequenced in a study of blood T cell repertoires in COVID-19. Sequencing used immunoSEQ multiplex PCR; TCRdb keeps in-frame clones, though not all of them. The data show about 98,000 clones, over 70% seen once. The sequenced sample was peripheral blood. The receptors come from a man between 65 and 79 years old with acute or convalescent COVID-19. Both conserved end residues are trimmed from each CDR3. Fields, in order: CDR3 length, V gene, J gene, CDR3 protein.

>9|TRBV27|TRBJ2-7
ASTTGPAQY
>10|TRBV12-3/TRBV12-4|TRBJ2-7
ASSLGDYEQY
>18|TRBV21-1|TRBJ1-1
ASSKFRTGGAGFFKSEAF
>11|TRBV5-1|TRBJ1-5
ASSAQGAQPQH
>13|TRBV6-5|TRBJ1-5
ASRERQGGGQPQH
>13|TRBV19|TRBJ1-1
ASKGIRVMNTEAF
>14|TRBV25-1|TRBJ2-1
ASSEYGTASYNEQF
>13|TRBV11-2|TRBJ2-7
ASSPQPGASYEQY
>12|TRBV7-2|TRBJ1-2
ASSARDSPYGYT
>13|TRBV19|TRBJ2-7
ASSIFLAGAYEQY
>12|TRBV28|TRBJ2-4
ASSLRQPLTLQY
>14|TRBV5-4|TRBJ1-4
ASSTTGGATNEKLF
>11|TRBV12-3/TRBV12-4|TRBJ1-1
ASRPTPGGGAF
>15|TRBV28|TRBJ2-7
ASWGTSITVTAYEQY
>13|TRBV4-1|TRBJ2-7
ASSRLLMESYEQY
>10|TRBV12-3/TRBV12-4|TRBJ1-4
ASSTGIRKLF
>14|TRBV9|TRBJ2-1
ASSVASTGSYNEQF
>14|TRBV5-1|TRBJ2-5
ASSLGLAGVQETQY
>11|TRBV29-1|TRBJ1-6
SVGTGNGSPLH
>10|TRBV7-9|TRBJ2-7
ASSSSGGDTS
>15|TRBV14|TRBJ1-6
ASSQAFGTDYNSPLH
>12|TRBV14|TRBJ2-7
ASSHGTSGREQY
>19|TRBV4-1|TRBJ2-5
ASSQVGDLGLAGGPGETQY
>13|TRBV28|TRBJ1-3
ASNTLGPSRNTIY
>12|TRBV9|TRBJ1-1
ASSVFTGSSEAF
>13|TRBV5-1|TRBJ2-3
ASRLSGGGTDTQY
>14|TRBV5-4|TRBJ2-7
ASSLVVPSGGYEQY
>13|TRBV20-1|TRBJ1-4
SASNQGLSNEKLF
>11|TRBV6-5|TRBJ2-7
AAGASGFYEQY
>14|TRBV4-2|TRBJ2-7
ASSQDLTSGSVEQY
>12|TRBV4-1|TRBJ1-5
ASSQVEEDQPQH
>10|TRBV28|TRBJ1-5
ASRGGNQPQH
>14|TRBV4-3|TRBJ2-5
ASSPGLAGAQETQY
>14|TRBV10-3|TRBJ1-4
AISSSWAGGDEKLF
>12|TRBV9|TRBJ2-5
ASSVELREETQY
>11|TRBV6-5|TRBJ2-7
ASLDGAGYEQY
>13|TRBV27|TRBJ1-5
ASRNQKYSNQPQH
>14|TRBV7-7|TRBJ2-2
ASSLGLAGSSGELF
>13|TRBV5-1|TRBJ1-1
ASSLAQGGFEEAF
>11|TRBV19|TRBJ2-7
ASSILLAYEQY
>12|TRBV5-1|TRBJ1-1
ASSLGSAGTEAF
>14|TRBV24-1|TRBJ2-7
ATSDPGTARSYEQY
>14|TRBV5-1|TRBJ1-4
ASSALPGQGNEKLF
>13|TRBV5-1|TRBJ2-3
ASSLGVSGTMEQY
>11|TRBV6-6|TRBJ2-7
ASSSNRGVEQY
>13|TRBV7-2|TRBJ2-5
ASSLEAGPQETQY
>12|TRBV6-5|TRBJ2-7
ASSRLAGKYEQY
>12|TRBV5-1|TRBJ1-1
ASWAGQGYTEAF
>12|TRBV7-3|TRBJ1-6
ASSPGTQHSPLH
>13|TRBV7-2|TRBJ2-5
ASSLRTGSWETQY
>14|TRBV7-2|TRBJ2-2
ASSTGSGRGTGELF
>12|TRBV9|TRBJ1-1
ASSVDRGDTEAF
>15|TRBV30|TRBJ2-7
AWTDRTSGRTDYEQY
>13|TRBV28|TRBJ2-7
ASSSDSRGFYEQY
>13|TRBV19|TRBJ1-5
ASRPQGGDNQPQH
>11|TRBV3-1/TRBV3-2|TRBJ2-1
ASSQGGVTTGF
>13|TRBV7-2|TRBJ1-5
ASSLVTSSNQPQH
>13|TRBV5-6|TRBJ2-5
ASSVSGAPRETQY
>12|TRBV5-1|TRBJ1-4
ASSPGTGNEKLF
>12|TRBV2|TRBJ2-3
ASSEWSPTDTQY